The 23 T cell receptor beta chains in this list originate from one sample, sequenced in a study of shared clonotypes between healthy human individuals. Naive CD8 isolation took CD45RO-negative cells positively selected for CCR7 and excluded terminally differentiated effector memory CD45RA+ cells. Produced via immunoSEQ multiplex PCR; TCRdb's table is partial and in-frame only. The sample lists about 2 million clones, approximately 94% seen once, with around 1.1% in the top ten. Sequenced input: naive CD8+ T cells sorted from blood. These receptors originate from a man aged 18 to 30 in good health.

This chain links TRBV19 with TRBJ1-5; 9 nucleotides agree with TRBD1. V lost 4 bases and J lost 5; bases outside the gene matches: 6. Germline CDR1 is LNHDA and CDR2 is SQIVND (reference sequence). CDR3 length: 15 residues. DNA for the CDR3: TGTGCCAGTAGTACTTACAGGGGGCCCGATCAGCCCCAGCATTTT. It yields the protein CASSTYRGPDQPQHF.

V usage is TRBV28 and J usage is TRBJ2-7; TRBD1 matches at 9 bases. This CDR3 is 15 amino acids long. Germline loops: CDR1 MDHEN, CDR2 SYDVKM. Losses at the gene ends were 6 bases for V and 3 bases for J; bases not matched to a gene: 9. Here the CDR3 DNA reads TGTGCCAGCAGGGACTCCGGGACAGGGTTCTACGAGCAGTACTTC. This sequence encodes CASRDSGTGFYEQYF.

The genes are TRBV6-5 and TRBJ1-1; D ambiguous. Germline V gene sequence: CDR1 MNHEY, CDR2 SVGAGI. CDR3 size: 13 residues. Trimming removed 0 bases from V and 3 bases from J, with 5 bases in between. CDR3 coding DNA: TGTGCCAGCAGTTACTCTGTCTACACTGAAGCTTTCTTT. Its protein product is CASSYSVYTEAFF.

The rearrangement links TRBV12-5 to TRBJ2-3; TRBD1 agrees at 8 bases. V trimming: 7 bases; J trimming: 3 bases; junction bases outside the gene matches: 6. The CDR3 runs to 14 residues. Germline CDR1 and CDR2: LGHNT and FRNRAP. This CDR3 is CASASRGPTDTQYF. CDR3 bases: TGTGCTAGTGCTTCCAGGGGGCCGACAGATACGCAGTATTTT.

This chain connects TRBV2 to TRBJ2-3; 11 bases fit TRBD2. Per germline, CDR1 SNHLY and CDR2 FYNNEI. This CDR3 is built from 19 residues. V shed 4 bases, J shed 8 bases, and the junction held 20 bases outside the gene matches. As DNA, the CDR3 is TGTGCCAGCAGTGTAGGACGGTCACTAGCGGGGGCCTCTAACGCTACGCAGTATTTT. As protein: CASSVGRSLAGASNATQYF.

The V gene is TRBV30, the J gene TRBJ2-3; D is possibly TRBD1 (6 bases). Germline V gives CDR1 GTSNPN, CDR2 SVGIG (reference sequence). This CDR3 is built from 15 residues. Trimming left V 1 base short and J 4 bases short, with 15 bases between. Here the CDR3 reads CAWSGRGPVPDTQYF. Written as DNA, the CDR3 is TGTGCCTGGAGTGGCAGGGGCCCGGTTCCAGATACGCAGTATTTT.

The rearrangement uses TRBV5-6 and TRBJ1-4; tentatively, D is TRBD1 (5 bases). This CDR3 comprises 18 residues. Germline values: CDR1 SGHDT, CDR2 YYEEEE. Trimming pared 0 bases from V and 10 bases from J, leaving 25 bases between. This chain's CDR3 is CASSLVEGPGTEVRKLFF. Written as DNA, the CDR3 is TGTGCCAGCAGCTTGGTGGAGGGGCCCGGGACCGAGGTTAGAAAACTGTTTTTT.

As to this clone: The same CDR3 also results from other DNA sequences found in this sample. V is TRBV19 and J is TRBJ2-7, with D maybe TRBD2 (5 bases). The CDR3 covers 13 residues. Germline CDR1 and CDR2: LNHDA and SQIVND (reference sequence). Trimming took off 3 bases at V and 4 bases at J, with 10 bases between the two ends. CDR3 sequence (DNA): TGTGCCAGTAGTATTCAGGCGGGTTACGAGCAGTACTTC. Encoded protein: CASSIQAGYEQYF.

The genes are TRBV11-2 and TRBJ2-1; D might be TRBD2 (7 bases). The CDR3 loop spans 16 amino acids. Per germline, CDR1 SGHAT and CDR2 FQNNGV. Between the trimmed V and J ends, which lost 5 bases and 5 bases, there was a span of 19 bases. CDR3 region: CASSPLLAGADNEQFF. DNA for the CDR3: TGTGCCAGCAGCCCGCTGTTGGCGGGGGCGGACAATGAGCAGTTCTTC.

The chain uses TRBV7-9 and TRBJ2-3; unclear D gene. From germline, CDR1 is SEHNR and CDR2 FQNEAQ (reference sequence). The V gene lost 1 base and the J gene lost 6 bases, with 8 bases spanning the gap. The CDR3 is 13 residues long. CDR3 sequence: CASSLDPADTQYF. CDR3 DNA: TGTGCCAGCAGCTTAGACCCAGCGGATACGCAGTATTTT.

This CDR3 is CASSSRGAGSYEQYF. CDR3 nucleotide sequence: TGTGCCAGCAGCTCCCGGGGGGCAGGGTCCTACGAGCAGTACTTC. The chain couples TRBV5-8 to TRBJ2-7; tentatively, D is TRBD2 (7 bases). V was cut by 3 bases and J by 1 base, with 14 bases left in between. This CDR3 comprises 15 residues. Germline assignment: CDR1 SGHTS and CDR2 YDEGEE.

The chain has TRBV2 and TRBJ1-1; D possibly corresponds to TRBD1 (6 bases). V lost 6 bases, J lost 1 base, and 15 bases lay in between. This CDR3 region has 15 residues. CDR1 is SNHLY and CDR2 is FYNNEI in the germline V gene. The CDR3 is CASSSGTNWNTEAFF. CDR3 nucleotide sequence: TGTGCCAGCAGCTCTGGGACAAACTGGAACACTGAAGCTTTCTTT.

The V and J genes are TRBV7-9 and TRBJ2-7, with 12 bases fitting TRBD2. Losses at the gene ends were 3 bases for V and 7 bases for J; bases not matched to a gene: 13. The V gene's germline CDR1 is SEHNR and CDR2 FQNEAQ (reference sequence). The CDR3 length is 17 residues. The CDR3 spells CASSLTSGRGGDSEQYF. Here the CDR3 DNA reads TGTGCCAGCAGCTTGACTAGCGGGAGAGGTGGGGATTCAGAGCAGTACTTC. Variable domain in full (rest from reference TRBV7-9 and TRBJ2-7): DTGVSQNPRHKITKRGQNVTFRCDPISEHNRLYWYRQTLGQGPEFLTYFQNEAQLEKSRLLSDRFSAERPKGSFSTLEIQRTEQGDSAMYLCASSLTSGRGGDSEQYFGPGTRLTVT.

The chain carries TRBV7-9 and TRBJ1-6; a possible D gene is TRBD1 (6 bases). This CDR3 has 15 residues. The germline V and J ends were trimmed by 4 bases and 3 bases, with 10 bases remaining between them. From germline, CDR1 is SEHNR and CDR2 FQNEAQ (reference sequence). In DNA, the CDR3 is TGTGCCAGCAGCTCCGGCAGGGGCTATAATTCACCCCTCCACTTT. It translates to CASSSGRGYNSPLHF.

The V call is TRBV6-1, the J call TRBJ2-1, with D hard to call. Trimming shortened V by 6 bases and J by 0 bases, and 12 bases separated the two germline ends. CDR1 is MNHNS and CDR2 is SASEGT in the germline V gene. The CDR3 runs to 15 residues. CDR3 coding DNA: TGTGCCAGCAGCCAGGTCCGTAGCTCCTACAATGAGCAGTTCTTC. This gives the protein CASSQVRSSYNEQFF.

The chain has TRBV9 and TRBJ1-3; D perhaps matches TRBD1 (6 bases). Germline V gives CDR1 SGDLS, CDR2 YYNGEE. V was clipped by 0 bases and J by 4 bases, with 11 bases between them. This CDR3 contains 15 residues. The CDR3 spells CASSVDRDTGNTIYF. The CDR3 nucleotides read TGTGCCAGCAGCGTAGATCGGGACACAGGAAACACCATATATTTT.

The chain employs TRBV7-6 and TRBJ1-4; D call uncertain. CDR1 and CDR2 from the germline V gene are SGHVS and FNYEAQ. The CDR3 contains 14 residues. Trimming took off 1 base at V and 8 bases at J, with 11 bases between the two ends. CDR3 sequence reads: CASSLVGPMEKLFF. DNA for the CDR3: TGTGCCAGCAGCTTAGTCGGACCTATGGAAAAACTGTTTTTT.

This chain uses TRBV19 with TRBJ1-1; D remains unclear. Trimming took 2 bases from V and 7 from J, leaving 14 bases between them. The germline V gene encodes CDR1 LNHDA and CDR2 SQIVND (reference sequence). This CDR3 spans 14 amino acids. The CDR3 DNA reads TGTGCCAGTAGTATATGGGAGCGAGAACATGAAGCTTTCTTT. It translates to CASSIWEREHEAFF.

This clone showed up just once. The rearrangement joins TRBV4-1 to TRBJ2-7; D uncertain. The V gene lost 1 base and the J gene lost 5 bases, with 12 bases spanning the gap. The V gene's germline CDR1 is MGHRA and CDR2 YSYEKL. This CDR3 has 14 amino acids. CDR3 DNA sequence: TGCGCCAGCAGCCAAGTTTCCACCTACCACGAGCAGTACTTC. Its translation is CASSQVSTYHEQYF.

The chain recombines TRBV28 with TRBJ1-1; D not resolved. The CDR3 extends over 14 amino acids. Looked up from germline, CDR1 is MDHEN and CDR2 is SYDVKM. V gave up 3 bases and J gave up 2 bases, with 10 bases separating them. This CDR3 reads CASSFRLGNTEAFF. Written as DNA, the CDR3 is TGTGCCAGCAGTTTTCGACTGGGAAACACTGAAGCTTTCTTT.

To note about this clone: This sample includes further DNA sequences coding for the same CDR3. V and J are TRBV4-1 and TRBJ1-1; possibly TRBD1 for D (5 bases). CDR3 size: 15 residues. Trimming shortened V by 0 bases and J by 1 base, and 9 bases separated the two germline ends. The V gene's germline CDR1 is MGHRA and CDR2 YSYEKL. This CDR3 reads CASSQDAGGNTEAFF. For the CDR3, the DNA is TGCGCCAGCAGCCAAGATGCGGGGGGGAACACTGAAGCTTTCTTT.

This rearrangement joins TRBV7-9 to TRBJ2-7, with TRBD2 identical over 11 bases. Per the germline V gene, CDR1 is SEHNR and CDR2 is FQNEAQ (reference sequence). The V and J ends lost 4 bases and 5 bases, in that order; junction bases with no gene match: 7. CDR3 length: 15 residues. CDR3 nucleotide sequence: TGTGCCAGCAGCTACATTAGCGGGGGGGCCGACGAGCAGTACTTC. Amino acid sequence: CASSYISGGADEQYF.

The J gene is TRBJ2-7, the V gene TRBV11-2; D gene unclear. V was shortened by 0 bases and J by 6 bases, with 15 bases between the two germline ends. CDR1 is SGHAT and CDR2 is FQNNGV in the germline V gene. This CDR3 has 15 residues. The CDR3 here is CASSLDFTFPTEQYF. CDR3 sequence (DNA): TGTGCCAGCAGCTTAGATTTCACATTCCCAACCGAGCAGTACTTC.